What follows are 27 T cell receptor beta chains derived from one specimen sequenced in a study of cytomegalovirus exposure and HLA in healthy donors. In the PCR, 60 Vbeta and 13 Jbeta primers were used. Method: immunoSEQ multiplex PCR; TCRdb's copy keeps in-frame clones and lacks some. The top ten clones hold about 1.8% of a sample with about 130,000 clones, about three quarters of them seen once. Source material: PBMCs. These TCRs come from a woman aged 40 to 49 in good health and CMV-seronegative.

For this clone: Relative to the germline gene, one junction end is altered; a read error may explain this. Additional DNA sequences in this sample encode the identical CDR3. The genes are TRBV7-8 and TRBJ2-7, with 8 bases aligning to TRBD1. Germline V CDR1 and CDR2: SGHVS, FQNEAQ. The CDR3 sequence is 17 residues long. The CDR3 loop is CASSLALTGAASYEQYF. CDR3 nucleotides: TGTGCCAGCAGCTTAGCTCTGACAGGGGCGGCCTCCTACGAGCAGTACTTT.

The V and J genes are TRBV28 and TRBJ2-5; the D gene is possibly TRBD2 (6 bases). Trimming left V 3 bases short and J 5 bases short, with 13 bases between. Germline V gene lookup returns CDR1 MDHEN and CDR2 SYDVKM. CDR3 length: 14 amino acids. The CDR3 region has the DNA TGTGCCAGCAGTTTTAGGGCGGGGTGGGAGACCCAGTACTTC. As protein: CASSFRAGWETQYF.

This clone was recorded only once. The J gene is TRBJ2-7, the V gene TRBV11-1; 9 positions match TRBD1. This CDR3 contains 16 residues. J lost 2 bases, V lost 5 bases, and 10 bases had no gene match. The germline V gene encodes CDR1 SGHAT and CDR2 FQDESV (reference sequence). The CDR3 nucleotides are TGTGCCAGCAGCAGCCCGAGGACAGGGGTTACCTACGAGCAGTACTTC. Translating gives CASSSPRTGVTYEQYF.

The chain recombines TRBV6-5 with TRBJ2-5; no reliable D call. V lost 7 bases, J lost 7 bases, and 13 bases lay in between. The CDR3 is made up of 12 amino acids. Germline assignment: CDR1 MNHEY and CDR2 SVGAGI. The CDR3: CASMGGSGTQYF. The CDR3 nucleotides read TGTGCCAGCATGGGTGGGTCGGGGACCCAGTACTTC.

This chain uses TRBV15 with TRBJ2-3; D gene unclear. CDR3 length: 14 amino acids. Trimming removed 1 base at V and 6 bases at J, with 11 bases between. Germline assignment: CDR1 LNHNV and CDR2 YYDKDF (reference sequence). In nucleotides, the CDR3 is TGTGCCACCAGCAGAGGCCGGAGTGACGATACGCAGTATTTT. Its translation is CATSRGRSDDTQYF.

The chain uses TRBV6-5 and TRBJ2-2; possibly TRBD2 for D (5 bases). V was clipped by 4 bases and J by 4 bases, with 13 bases between them. There are 15 residues in the CDR3. Germline CDR1 reads MNHEY; CDR2 reads SVGAGI. CDR3 residues: CASSSPRRGTGELFF. CDR3 nucleotides: TGTGCCAGCAGTTCCCCTCGCCGGGGCACCGGGGAGCTGTTTTTT.

The chain couples TRBV29-1 to TRBJ2-7; the D gene is possibly TRBD1 (6 bases). V was trimmed by 7 bases and J by 0 bases, leaving 16 bases between them. Germline V lookup: CDR1 SQVTM, CDR2 ANQGSEA. This CDR3 comprises 14 residues. CDR3 in amino acids: CSAMGAGVSYEQYF. The CDR3 DNA follows: TGCAGCGCCATGGGGGCTGGGGTCTCCTACGAGCAGTACTTC.

The chain uses TRBV7-7 and TRBJ2-3, with D possibly matching TRBD2 (5 bases). CDR3 length: 14 residues. Germline V gene data show CDR1 as SSHAT and CDR2 as FNYEAQ (reference sequence). Trimming pared 2 bases from V and 2 bases from J, leaving 8 bases between. CDR3 amino acids: CASSLSGFTDTQYF. CDR3 bases: TGTGCCAGCAGCTTATCGGGGTTCACAGATACGCAGTATTTT.

The rearrangement joins TRBV18 to TRBJ2-7, with 7 bases identical to TRBD1. Germline lookup yields CDR1 KGHSH and CDR2 LQKENI. The V segment lost 3 bases and the J segment 2 bases; nucleotides outside the gene matches: 13. The CDR3 consists of 17 residues. The CDR3 DNA reads TGTGCCAGCTCACCCCGGACAGGTAATACAGGTCCCTACGAGCAGTACTTC. This translates into CASSPRTGNTGPYEQYF.

This chain connects TRBV5-6 to TRBJ2-7, with D uncertain. Germline-derived CDR1 and CDR2 are SGHDT and YYEEEE. This CDR3 has 16 amino acids. Trimming took 0 bases from V and 3 from J, leaving 16 bases between them. In DNA form, the CDR3 reads TGTGCCAGCAGCTTGGGGTGGCCATCCGGAGACTACGAGCAGTACTTC. This encodes CASSLGWPSGDYEQYF.

The gene calls are TRBV25-1 and TRBJ2-5, with D unresolved. Germline V gene data show CDR1 as MGHDK and CDR2 as SYGVNS. This CDR3 is 14 amino acids long. V was pared by 1 base and J by 6 bases, with 12 bases between. CDR3 sequence (DNA): TGTGCCAGCAGTGAATCTGACACGGAAAAGACCCAGTACTTC. It specifies CASSESDTEKTQYF.

The V gene is TRBV19, the J gene TRBJ1-2; D gene unclear. Trimming took 8 bases from V and 4 from J, leaving 14 bases between them. Germline V gene sequence: CDR1 LNHDA, CDR2 SQIVND (reference sequence). The CDR3 is 13 amino acids. The CDR3 protein is CASWRTDSYGYTF. In DNA, the CDR3 is TGTGCCAGTTGGAGGACGGACTCCTATGGCTACACCTTC.

This chain joins TRBV27 and TRBJ1-2; a possible D gene is TRBD1 (6 bases). The germline gives CDR1 MNHEY, CDR2 SMNVEV (reference sequence). The V and J ends lost 5 bases and 2 bases respectively, with 15 bases between them. The CDR3 covers 15 residues. This CDR3 reads CASSPGGGGNYGYTF. Here the CDR3 DNA reads TGTGCCAGCAGTCCAGGAGGGGGGGGAAACTATGGCTACACCTTC.

J is TRBJ2-3 and V is TRBV5-1; perhaps TRBD1 as D (6 bases). In germline, CDR1 is SGHRS, CDR2 YFSETQ. The CDR3 loop spans 14 amino acids. V lost 3 bases to trimming and J lost 6 bases, with 14 bases between them. CDR3 sequence: CASSSHLRGDTQYF. The CDR3 DNA sequence: TGCGCCAGCAGCTCCCACCTCAGGGGTGATACGCAGTATTTT.

The rearrangement links TRBV11-2 to TRBJ1-2; weak D call: TRBD1 (6 bases). Germline V lookup: CDR1 SGHAT, CDR2 FQNNGV. V was shortened by 2 bases and J by 4 bases, with 11 bases between the two germline ends. There are 14 residues in the CDR3. CDR3 sequence (DNA): TGTGCCAGCAGCTTAATAGGACAGCCCTATGGCTACACCTTC. Amino acid sequence: CASSLIGQPYGYTF.

This chain uses TRBV7-3 with TRBJ2-3, with 10 bases lining up with TRBD2. The ends lost 1 base at V and 6 bases at J; junction bases unmatched: 7. Germline values: CDR1 SGHTA, CDR2 FQGTGA. The CDR3 covers 16 residues. CDR3 bases: TGTGCCAGCAGCTTAAACAGCGGGGGGGCGTGGGATACGCAGTATTTT. Encoded protein: CASSLNSGGAWDTQYF.

This chain connects TRBV6-1 to TRBJ2-2; D call uncertain. Looked up from germline, CDR1 is MNHNS and CDR2 is SASEGT. V was pared by 6 bases and J by 5 bases, with 10 bases between. The CDR3 runs 13 residues. The CDR3 protein is CASRWYSTGELFF. CDR3 coding DNA: TGTGCCAGCAGATGGTACTCGACCGGGGAGCTGTTTTTT.

This rearrangement joins TRBV28 to TRBJ2-6; D possibly corresponds to TRBD1 (5 bases). The CDR3 contains 18 residues. From germline, CDR1 is MDHEN and CDR2 SYDVKM. Trimming left V 3 bases short and J 4 bases short, with 19 bases between. The CDR3 here is CASSFRGGYRSGANVLTF. DNA of the CDR3: TGTGCCAGCAGTTTTAGGGGTGGGTACCGGTCCGGGGCCAACGTCCTGACTTTC. Based on the CDR3 plus reference TRBV28 and TRBJ2-6, the full variable domain is DVKVTQSSRYLVKRTGEKVFLECVQDMDHENMFWYRQDPGLGLRLIYFSYDVKMKEKGDIPEGYSVSREKKERFSLILESASTNQTSMYLCASSFRGGYRSGANVLTFGAGSRLTVL.

In its sample, this clone was seen a few times. V gene TRBV28 combines with J gene TRBJ2-1, with 10 bases fitting TRBD2. The CDR3 runs to 17 residues. Germline CDR1 and CDR2: MDHEN and SYDVKM. The J segment lost 7 bases and the V segment lost 5 bases, leaving 14 bases of the junction unmatched. The CDR3 region is CASSHRLAGAAGNEQFF. In DNA form, the CDR3 reads TGTGCCAGCAGTCATAGACTAGCGGGTGCCGCCGGGAATGAGCAGTTCTTC.

This chain uses TRBV10-3 with TRBJ2-5, with 10 bases lining up with TRBD2. CDR3 length equals 18 residues. In germline, CDR1 is ENHRY, CDR2 SYGVKD. Trimming removed 0 bases from V and 4 bases from J; junction bases left unmatched: 11. The CDR3 loop is CAISESERAGGVAETQYF. In DNA form, the CDR3 reads TGTGCCATCAGTGAGTCAGAAAGAGCGGGGGGGGTTGCAGAGACCCAGTACTTC.

The chain links TRBV6-1 to TRBJ1-6; D gene uncertain. V lost 2 bases, J lost 10 bases, and 21 bases lay in between. The CDR3 contains 17 residues. CDR1 is MNHNS, CDR2 SASEGT, per germline. The CDR3 nucleotides are TGTGCCAGCAGTGAAATCTGGTCCGGCCAGGCCGAATCACCCCTCCACTTT. Translated, it gives CASSEIWSGQAESPLHF.

The chain joins TRBV4-1 to TRBJ2-7; no definite D call. Germline V gene data show CDR1 as MGHRA and CDR2 as YSYEKL. Between the trimmed V and J ends, which lost 1 base and 4 bases, there was a span of 8 bases. The CDR3 totals 13 residues. The CDR3 is CASSQGGKYEQYF. The CDR3 coding sequence is TGCGCCAGCAGCCAAGGCGGAAAATACGAGCAGTACTTC.

The CDR3 region is CASSPNRDMSEQFF. The DNA of the CDR3 is TGTGCCAGTAGCCCAAACCGGGACATGAGTGAGCAGTTCTTC. The J gene is TRBJ2-1, the V gene TRBV19; possible D gene TRBD1, 6 bases. The CDR3 covers 14 residues. Germline CDR1 reads LNHDA; CDR2 reads SQIVND (reference sequence). V shed 6 bases and J shed 9 bases, with 18 bases lying between them.

The rearrangement uses TRBV27 and TRBJ1-1, with 9 bases matching TRBD1. The germline CDR1 and CDR2 sequences are MNHEY and SMNVEV (reference sequence). This CDR3 has 16 amino acids. Trimming at V came to 5 bases and at J to 4 bases, leaving 11 bases not matched to a gene. Here the CDR3 DNA reads TGTGCCAGCAGTAAATCACAGGGGGCGCGGGTCACTGAAGCTTTCTTT. Protein: CASSKSQGARVTEAFF.

The V and J genes are TRBV2 and TRBJ2-5; D may be TRBD1 (6 bases). Germline V CDR1 and CDR2: SNHLY, FYNNEI. CDR3 size: 13 residues. Trimming removed 5 bases from V and 3 bases from J, with 10 bases in between. The CDR3 sequence: CASSTNREETQYF. DNA of the CDR3: TGTGCCAGCAGTACCAACAGGGAAGAGACCCAGTACTTC.

The rearrangement joins TRBV19 to TRBJ2-7, with a tentative D call TRBD1 (6 bases). Germline V CDR1 and CDR2: LNHDA, SQIVND (reference sequence). The length of the CDR3 is 12 residues. V dropped 2 bases and J dropped 6 bases, with 8 bases sitting between them. The CDR3 protein is CASSIPGAEQYF. The CDR3, as DNA: TGTGCCAGTAGTATACCAGGGGCCGAGCAGTACTTC. Filled out from reference TRBV19 and TRBJ2-7, the complete variable domain reads DGGITQSPKYLFRKEGQNVTLSCEQNLNHDAMYWYRQDPGQGLRLIYYSQIVNDFQKGDIAEGYSVSREKKESFPLTVTSAQKNPTAFYLCASSIPGAEQYFGPGTRLTVT.

The chain combines TRBV19 with TRBJ2-1; 7 bases map to TRBD2. The CDR3 sequence is 14 residues long. Germline trimming cut 6 bases from V and 4 bases from J; bases unmatched to any gene: 6. Germline CDR1 and CDR2: LNHDA and SQIVND (reference sequence). The CDR3 nucleotides read TGTGCCAGTAGAGAGGGAGGGATGTACAATGAGCAGTTCTTC. Its translation: CASREGGMYNEQFF.